This paragraph reports one T cell receptor beta chain. The antigen remains undetermined. Sequenced by immunoSEQ multiplex PCR; TCRdb stores in-frame clones only, minus some. The table has 150,000 to 160,000 clones, 86% seen once; the top ten hold roughly 5.8%. The data stem from a study of T cell responses to AZD1222 COVID-19 vaccine. The study, taken as a whole, reports: After the peak T cell response, and only then, were repertoires sampled.

The sample consisted of peripheral blood, taken on day 0 of MenACWY control vaccination. This clonotype originated in an adult in good health.

In nucleotides, the CDR3 is TGTGCCAGCAGTGAATCCGGGGTGGGAGAGCAGTTCTTC. This sequence encodes CASSESGVGEQFF. This chain joins TRBV6-1 and TRBJ2-1, with D possibly being TRBD2 (5 bases). Trimming took off 2 bases at V and 10 bases at J, with 12 bases between the two ends. The CDR3 runs 13 residues. The germline V gene has CDR1 MNHNS and CDR2 SASEGT.